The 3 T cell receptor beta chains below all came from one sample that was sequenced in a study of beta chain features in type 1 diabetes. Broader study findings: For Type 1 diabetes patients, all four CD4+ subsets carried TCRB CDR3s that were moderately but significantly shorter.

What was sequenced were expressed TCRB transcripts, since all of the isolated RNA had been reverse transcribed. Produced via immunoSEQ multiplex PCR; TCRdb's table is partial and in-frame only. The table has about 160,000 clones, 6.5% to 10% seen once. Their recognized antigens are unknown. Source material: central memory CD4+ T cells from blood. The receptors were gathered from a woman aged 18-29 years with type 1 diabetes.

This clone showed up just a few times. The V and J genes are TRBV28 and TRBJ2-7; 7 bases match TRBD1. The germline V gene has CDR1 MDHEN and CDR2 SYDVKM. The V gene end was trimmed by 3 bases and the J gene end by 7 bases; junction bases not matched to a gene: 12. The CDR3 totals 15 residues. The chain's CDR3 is CASSFNMGTVEEQYF. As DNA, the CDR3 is TGTGCCAGCAGTTTTAACATGGGGACAGTGGAAGAGCAGTACTTC.

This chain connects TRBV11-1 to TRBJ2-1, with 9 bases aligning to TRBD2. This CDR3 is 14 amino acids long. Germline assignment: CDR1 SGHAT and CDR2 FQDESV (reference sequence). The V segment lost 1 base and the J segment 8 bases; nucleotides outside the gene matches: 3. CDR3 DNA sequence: TGTGCCAGCAGCTTAGGGCGCGGGAGGGATGAGCAGTTCTTC. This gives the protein CASSLGRGRDEQFF.

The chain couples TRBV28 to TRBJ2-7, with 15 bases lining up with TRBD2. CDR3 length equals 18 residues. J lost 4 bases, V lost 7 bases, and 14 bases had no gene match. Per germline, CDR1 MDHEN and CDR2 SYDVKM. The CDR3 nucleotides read TGTGCCAGCACCAAAACCGGGACTAGCGGGAGGAGTAAGTACGAGCAGTACTTC. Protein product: CASTKTGTSGRSKYEQYF.